This T cell receptor (beta chain) was sequenced during a study of cytomegalovirus exposure and HLA in healthy donors. Study-level background: Of all 400 or so donors who were genotyped, 70% to 85% belonged to the Caucasian-associated ancestry cluster.

With 60 Vbeta and 13 Jbeta primers, the PCR was carried out. Some clones are missing from TCRdb's copy, which holds only in-frame ones; the method was immunoSEQ multiplex PCR. The sample holds approximately 120,000 clones; approximately 80% are singletons and the top ten take around 2%. This clone has more than one count but fewer than ten. Donors showed nominal health when sampled, although they likely had unrecorded immune exposures. Germline V gives CDR1 SEHNR, CDR2 FQNEAQ (reference sequence). Unmatched junction bases numbered 4, after V lost 4 bases and J lost 4 bases. The CDR3 totals 14 residues.

The TCR originated in a man aged 18 to 29 in good health and CMV-seronegative. The V and J genes are TRBV7-9 and TRBJ1-2; TRBD1 agrees at 9 bases. Sequences were obtained from PBMCs. As DNA, the CDR3 is TGTGCCAGCAGCTCCGGGACAGGGATCTATGGCTACACCTTC. Residues: CASSSGTGIYGYTF.